One and the same sample provided the 9 T cell receptor beta chains below, sequenced in a study of blood T cell repertoires in COVID-19. Profiled with immunoSEQ multiplex PCR; TCRdb holds only in-frame clones, not every one. The repertoire holds approximately 130,000 clones, with roughly four fifths as singletons. The sequencing input was peripheral blood. These receptors all stem from a human donor in a cohort sampled during active COVID-19.

The chain carries TRBV7-9 and TRBJ2-7; possible D gene TRBD1, 5 bases. The V gene's germline CDR1 is SEHNR and CDR2 FQNEAQ (reference sequence). This CDR3 has 15 amino acids. The V end lost 4 bases, the J end lost 5 bases, and 18 bases lay between the germline ends. DNA of the CDR3: TGTGCCAGCAGCTCATTCCCGGACAAGCAAAACGAGCAGTACTTC. Translating gives CASSSFPDKQNEQYF.

The chain has TRBV7-2 and TRBJ2-3; tentatively, D is TRBD2 (6 bases). The CDR3 runs 13 residues. Germline V lookup: CDR1 SGHTA, CDR2 FQGNSA. The V gene lost 6 bases and the J gene lost 4 bases, with 11 bases spanning the gap. The CDR3 reads CASSVLAADTQYF. The CDR3 coding sequence is TGTGCCAGCAGTGTGTTAGCGGCAGATACGCAGTATTTT.

The chain couples TRBV6-6 to TRBJ2-3; D is ambiguous. Germline V gene sequence: CDR1 MNHNY, CDR2 SVGAGI (reference sequence). The length of the CDR3 is 16 residues. V was pared by 6 bases and J by 2 bases, with 18 bases between. This chain's CDR3 is CASSTNTAIYTDTQYF. The CDR3, as DNA: TGTGCCAGCAGCACCAACACAGCTATATACACAGATACGCAGTATTTT.

The genes are TRBV2 and TRBJ2-5, with 10 bases fitting TRBD1. The CDR3 runs 15 residues. Germline V gives CDR1 SNHLY, CDR2 FYNNEI. J gave up 5 bases and V 6 bases, and 9 bases lay outside the gene matches. In nucleotides, the CDR3 is TGTGCCAGCAGGAGACAGGGGGCTGTTCAGGAGACCCAGTACTTC. Protein: CASRRQGAVQETQYF.

The chain links TRBV19 to TRBJ2-5; tentative D call: TRBD1 (6 bases). The CDR3 is 16 amino acids. The germline gives CDR1 LNHDA, CDR2 SQIVND (reference sequence). V shed 3 bases and J shed 5 bases, with 19 bases lying between them. CDR3 protein: CASSMGSALGAETQYF. CDR3 coding DNA: TGTGCCAGTAGTATGGGGAGCGCCCTGGGGGCGGAGACCCAGTACTTC.

This clone was recorded a few times. The chain couples TRBV7-9 to TRBJ2-3; maybe TRBD2 (6 bases). V was clipped by 0 bases and J by 2 bases, with 15 bases between them. This CDR3 has 17 amino acids. The germline V gene encodes CDR1 SEHNR and CDR2 FQNEAQ (reference sequence). The CDR3: CASSLAGGPLPTDTQYF. CDR3 nucleotide sequence: TGTGCCAGCAGCTTAGCCGGAGGGCCCCTCCCCACAGATACGCAGTATTTT. Complete variable domain (other parts from reference TRBV7-9 and TRBJ2-3): DTGVSQNPRHKITKRGQNVTFRCDPISEHNRLYWYRQTLGQGPEFLTYFQNEAQLEKSRLLSDRFSAERPKGSFSTLEIQRTEQGDSAMYLCASSLAGGPLPTDTQYFGPGTRLTVL.

The rearrangement joins TRBV9 to TRBJ1-1, with D unclear. This CDR3 is built from 15 residues. Trimming left V 0 bases short and J 0 bases short, with 9 bases between. The germline V gene has CDR1 SGDLS and CDR2 YYNGEE. The chain's CDR3 is CASSVGPIMNTEAFF. For the CDR3, the DNA is TGTGCCAGCAGCGTAGGGCCAATCATGAACACTGAAGCTTTCTTT.

This clone was recorded once. The DNA for the CDR3 is TGTGCCAGCAGCAAACCGCGTTTCAGGGGATTAGCTGGGGCCAACGTCCTGACTTTC. Translated, it gives CASSKPRFRGLAGANVLTF. The rearrangement uses TRBV6-2 or TRBV6-3 and TRBJ2-6; D perhaps matches TRBD1 (6 bases). The CDR3 covers 19 residues. Trimming cost V 6 bases and J 2 bases, with 23 bases left between them. Per the germline V gene, CDR1 is MNHEY and CDR2 is SVGEGT.

J is TRBJ1-5 and V is TRBV19; unclear D gene. The CDR3 sequence is 12 residues long. Germline loops: CDR1 LNHDA, CDR2 SQIVND (reference sequence). The V gene lost 4 bases and the J gene lost 4 bases, with 5 bases spanning the gap. Here the CDR3 DNA reads TGTGCCAGTAGTACCTCTAATCAGCCCCAGCATTTT. Its translation: CASSTSNQPQHF. Complete variable domain (other parts from reference TRBV19 and TRBJ1-5): DGGITQSPKYLFRKEGQNVTLSCEQNLNHDAMYWYRQDPGQGLRLIYYSQIVNDFQKGDIAEGYSVSREKKESFPLTVTSAQKNPTAFYLCASSTSNQPQHFGDGTRLSIL.